Each of the 30 T cell receptor beta chains below was sequenced from the same sample in a study of blood T cells in healthy people across ages. A J-beta primer mix and a sample-barcoded 5' primer were used in a second PCR of roughly 7 to 12 cycles. In TCRdb, the 5' RACE reads were re-called with MiXCR into one record per CDR3 protein. The repertoire holds over 950,000 distinct CDR3 sequences, with less than 45% as singletons. The sequencing sample was made of blood. The receptors originated from a man between 18 and 35 years old in good health.

The V call is TRBV4-2, the J call TRBJ1-2; a possible D gene is TRBD1 (5 bases). Per germline, CDR1 LGHNA and CDR2 YNFKEQ. With 5 bases removed from V and 4 bases from J, the gap between germline ends came to 14 bases. There are 14 residues in the CDR3. In DNA, the CDR3 is TGTGCCAGCAGCTCAGGTGGGGGGTTCTATGGCTACACCTTC. Its translation: CASSSGGGFYGYTF.

Remarks on this clonotype: A much larger clone is a single base away; this may be a read error. The V gene is TRBV20-1, the J gene TRBJ2-5; D possibly corresponds to TRBD2 (5 bases). The CDR3 is 14 residues long. V was clipped by 5 bases and J by 11 bases, with 24 bases between them. CDR1 is DFQATT and CDR2 is SNEGSKA in the germline V gene (reference sequence). CDR3 bases: TGCAGTGCTGCCCAAGCCGGGGATGCAAATGAGCAGTACTTC. Translation: CSAAQAGDANEQYF.

The J gene is TRBJ1-2, the V gene TRBV18; TRBD1 matches at 7 bases. The V and J ends lost 6 bases and 4 bases, in that order; junction bases with no gene match: 14. Germline V CDR1 and CDR2: KGHSH, LQKENI. This CDR3 has 16 amino acids. The CDR3 DNA is TGTGCCAGCTCCTCCACCCGAGAGGGGGCCAGCTATGGCTACACCTTC. Its translation: CASSSTREGASYGYTF.

This clonotype was counted many times. This chain joins TRBV7-9 and TRBJ2-3, with TRBD2 identical over 7 bases. Germline-derived CDR1 and CDR2 are SEHNR and FQNEAQ (reference sequence). J was trimmed by 2 bases and V by 3 bases; bases with no gene match: 5. The CDR3 spans 15 residues. The CDR3 loop reads CASSFRAGHTDTQYF. The CDR3, as DNA: TGTGCCAGCAGCTTCCGAGCGGGGCACACAGATACGCAGTATTTT.

The rearrangement joins TRBV7-9 to TRBJ2-5, with TRBD1 matching over 8 bases. The CDR3 runs to 16 residues. V lost 5 bases, J lost 11 bases, and 19 bases stayed unmatched. Germline V lookup: CDR1 SEHNR, CDR2 FQNEAQ (reference sequence). CDR3 sequence: CASSPGTGEVDNEQYF. The CDR3 DNA is TGTGCCAGCAGCCCTGGGACAGGAGAAGTTGACAATGAGCAGTACTTC.

A note on this clonotype: One end of the junction does not line up with germline, which may come from a read error. The chain recombines TRBV7-9 with TRBJ1-6; D may be TRBD1 (5 bases). This CDR3 is built from 14 residues. Germline-derived CDR1 and CDR2 are SEHNR and FQNEAQ (reference sequence). The CDR3 loop reads CASGGSSYNSPPHF. The CDR3 nucleotides read TGTGCCAGCGGGGGGAGCTCCTATAATTCACCCCCCCACTTT.

This clonotype has a handful of counts. The chain carries TRBV20-1 and TRBJ1-5; D is perhaps TRBD1 (5 bases). V was trimmed by 6 bases and J by 2 bases, leaving 17 bases between them. CDR1 is DFQATT and CDR2 is SNEGSKA in the germline V gene (reference sequence). The CDR3 sequence is 15 residues long. CDR3 DNA: TGCAGTGCGACCGACAGAACTCTAGGCAATCAGCCCCAGCATTTT. Encoded protein: CSATDRTLGNQPQHF.

The chain uses TRBV12-3 or TRBV12-4 and TRBJ1-2; possible D gene TRBD1, 6 bases. Trimming cost V 5 bases and J 3 bases, with 13 bases left between them. This CDR3 region has 14 residues. The CDR3 is CASSVGGADYGYTF. DNA for the CDR3: TGTGCCAGCAGTGTAGGGGGAGCGGACTATGGCTACACCTTC.

V and J are TRBV20-1 and TRBJ2-5; 8 bases fit TRBD2. CDR3 length: 15 residues. CDR1 DFQATT and CDR2 SNEGSKA come from the germline V gene (reference sequence). J gave up 4 bases and V 3 bases, and 10 bases lay outside the gene matches. CDR3 bases: TGCAGTGCTAGGGGGAGCGGGGGAGGTGGAGAGACCCAGTACTTC. Amino acids: CSARGSGGGGETQYF.

The J gene is TRBJ2-1, the V gene TRBV6-2 or TRBV6-3; the D gene is possibly TRBD2 (5 bases). The J call may be faulty, since TRBJ2-7 better matches the DNA end. This CDR3 has 14 amino acids. Per the germline V gene, CDR1 is MNHEY and CDR2 is SVGEGT. Written as DNA, the CDR3 is TGTGCCAGCAGTATACCGGGATTATACAATGAGCAGTACTTC. Protein sequence: CASSIPGLYNEQYF.

V and J are TRBV4-2 and TRBJ1-2; a weak D match, TRBD1 (5 bases). Looked up from germline, CDR1 is LGHNA and CDR2 is YNFKEQ. V dropped 0 bases and J dropped 3 bases, with 11 bases sitting between them. The CDR3 spans 15 residues. The CDR3 sequence: CASSQDREKYYGYTF. The CDR3 DNA reads TGTGCCAGCAGCCAAGACAGGGAAAAATACTATGGCTACACCTTC.

The chain combines TRBV29-1 with TRBJ1-2; the D is unclear. This CDR3 has 11 residues. Germline V gene sequence: CDR1 SQVTM, CDR2 ANQGSEA. The CDR3 protein is CSLSSNYGYTF. CDR3 coding DNA: TGCAGTCTCAGTTCTAACTATGGCTACACCTTC.

A few counts support this clonotype. In DNA form, the CDR3 reads TGCAGTGCCGAGGGGGGGGAAACTAATGAAAAACTGTTTTTT. Protein sequence: CSAEGGETNEKLFF. V is TRBV20-1 and J is TRBJ1-4, with D possibly TRBD1 on 6 matching bases. V was trimmed by 6 bases and J by 1 base, leaving 12 bases between them. CDR3 length: 14 residues. CDR1 and CDR2 (germline): DFQATT, SNEGSKA (reference sequence).

Details on this clonotype: Mismatch with germline at one junction end may stem from a read error. The V gene is TRBV6-5, the J gene TRBJ1-1; D gene unclear. Germline CDR1 is MNHEY and CDR2 is SVGAGI. CDR3 size: 14 residues. The CDR3 spells CASSSDIWNAEAFF. CDR3 nucleotides: TGTGCCAGCAGTTCCGACATATGGAACGCTGAAGCTTTCTTT.

The J gene is TRBJ1-4, the V gene TRBV20-1; the D gene is possibly TRBD1 (5 bases). Germline V gene sequence: CDR1 DFQATT, CDR2 SNEGSKA (reference sequence). V lost 4 bases and J lost 5, with 17 bases in between. This CDR3 is 15 amino acids long. CDR3 protein: CSANDPGTGNEKLFF. CDR3 in DNA: TGCAGTGCTAACGACCCCGGGACGGGGAATGAAAAACTGTTTTTT.

In this sample, this clonotype turned up once. The J gene is TRBJ1-1, the V gene TRBV2; D not certain. V lost 0 bases, J lost 4 bases, and 15 bases lay in between. There are 16 residues in the CDR3. Germline loops: CDR1 SNHLY, CDR2 FYNNEI. CDR3 bases: TGTGCCAGCAGTGAAGCCCCAAGCGGCCTAGGCACTGAAGCTTTCTTT. Translation gives CASSEAPSGLGTEAFF.

The chain uses TRBV7-2 and TRBJ1-1; D gene unclear. The germline V gene has CDR1 SGHTA and CDR2 FQGNSA. This CDR3 is built from 15 residues. V gave up 0 bases and J gave up 3 bases, with 11 bases separating them. The CDR3 DNA reads TGTGCCAGCAGCTTAGCTTTTCGGGCAGACACTGAAGCTTTCTTT. Translating it yields CASSLAFRADTEAFF.

The CDR3 region has the DNA TGCAGTGCTCCCCTTGCCCCCACAGATACGCAGTATTTT. Its translation: CSAPLAPTDTQYF. The chain combines TRBV20-1 with TRBJ2-3; D gene unclear. Looked up from germline, CDR1 is DFQATT and CDR2 is SNEGSKA (reference sequence). This CDR3 spans 13 amino acids. V was shortened by 5 bases and J by 2 bases, with 11 bases between the two germline ends.

The chain couples TRBV4-1 to TRBJ2-7, with D maybe TRBD2 (5 bases). Germline V gene sequence: CDR1 MGHRA, CDR2 YSYEKL. V shed 3 bases and J shed 2 bases, with 11 bases lying between them. The CDR3 covers 14 residues. The CDR3 DNA reads as TGCGCCAGCAGCCACCGACTACCACCCTACGAGCAGTACTTC. Translated, it gives CASSHRLPPYEQYF.

The rearrangement joins TRBV4-3 to TRBJ1-1; 10 nucleotides agree with TRBD1. CDR1 is LGHNA, CDR2 YSLEER, per germline. V lost 4 bases to trimming and J lost 1 base; unmatched junction nucleotides: 6. This CDR3 contains 16 residues. CDR3 sequence reads: CASSLGTGVSNTEAFF. The CDR3 nucleotides are TGCGCCAGCAGCCTCGGGACAGGGGTCTCGAACACTGAAGCTTTCTTT.

V and J are TRBV7-8 and TRBJ1-2; no clear D gene. V was cut by 2 bases and J by 0 bases, with 16 bases left in between. Germline-derived CDR1 and CDR2 are SGHVS and FQNEAQ. The length of the CDR3 is 17 residues. Here the CDR3 reads CASSLLTASNPNYGYTF. The DNA of the CDR3 is TGTGCCAGCAGCTTACTTACAGCGTCCAATCCTAACTATGGCTACACCTTC.

In this sample, this clonotype turned up many times. This may stem from a read error, because a much larger clone lies one nucleotide away. The chain carries TRBV7-9 and TRBJ1-5; no reliable D call. The CDR3 spans 12 residues. Between the trimmed V and J ends, which lost 1 base and 4 bases, there was a span of 2 bases. Per germline, CDR1 SEHNR and CDR2 FQNEAQ (reference sequence). The CDR3 sequence: CASSLENQPQHF. In DNA, the CDR3 is TGTGCCAGCAGCTTAGAGAATCAGCCCCAGCATTTT.

This clonotype was picked up many times. This chain joins TRBV28 and TRBJ2-5; D is possibly TRBD1 (5 bases). V lost 4 bases, J lost 1 base, and 10 bases lay in between. Looked up from germline, CDR1 is MDHEN and CDR2 is SYDVKM. This CDR3 has 14 residues. CDR3 protein: CASSSGLTQETQYF. DNA of the CDR3: TGTGCCAGCAGTTCAGGGCTAACCCAAGAGACCCAGTACTTC.

This clonotype was observed a handful of times. CDR3 loop: CARGSPKQPQHF. The CDR3 DNA reads TGTGCCAGGGGATCCCCCAAGCAGCCCCAGCATTTT. The gene calls are TRBV3-1 and TRBJ1-5; D remains unclear. Per germline, CDR1 LGHDT and CDR2 YNNKEL (reference sequence). The ends were cut back, 9 bases at V and 7 bases at J, with 13 bases in the middle. The CDR3 totals 12 residues.

This chain links TRBV6-6 with TRBJ2-3; 14 bases fit TRBD2. The CDR3 covers 17 residues. V was pared by 4 bases and J by 3 bases, with 6 bases of the junction left unmatched. Per germline, CDR1 MNHNY and CDR2 SVGAGI (reference sequence). As DNA, the CDR3 is TGTGCCAGCAGTTCCGAAGGGACTAGCGGGGGAACAGATACGCAGTATTTT. This encodes CASSSEGTSGGTDTQYF.

The chain employs TRBV6-2 or TRBV6-3 and TRBJ2-2; D is ambiguous. The CDR3 contains 11 residues. Germline loops: CDR1 MNHEY, CDR2 SVGEGT. Trimming took 6 bases from V and 5 from J, leaving 4 bases between them. CDR3 loop: CASSITGELFF. Here the CDR3 DNA reads TGTGCCAGCAGCATAACCGGGGAGCTGTTTTTT.

This clonotype was recorded once. The chain carries TRBV20-1 and TRBJ1-5; unclear D gene. CDR1 is DFQATT, CDR2 SNEGSKA, per germline (reference sequence). CDR3 length: 15 amino acids. Trimming cost V 3 bases and J 0 bases, with 12 bases left between them. CDR3 in amino acids: CSARPGAYSNQPQHF. The CDR3 coding sequence is TGCAGTGCTAGGCCAGGTGCGTATAGCAATCAGCCCCAGCATTTT.

The chain uses TRBV12-3 or TRBV12-4 and TRBJ2-4; 9 nucleotides line up with TRBD1. The DNA end favors TRBJ2-7, so the J call may be wrong. The CDR3 length is 13 residues. The DNA of the CDR3 is TGTGCCAGCAGTTCAACAGGGGGCCACGAGCAGTACTTC. It specifies CASSSTGGHEQYF.

The chain has TRBV19 and TRBJ1-2, with 8 positions matching TRBD1. Trimming cost V 2 bases and J 10 bases; bases outside gene matches: 3. The CDR3 runs to 12 residues. Germline V gene lookup returns CDR1 LNHDA and CDR2 SQIVND (reference sequence). The CDR3 is CASSIPGGAYTF. Here the CDR3 DNA reads TGTGCCAGTAGTATACCAGGGGGCGCCTACACCTTC.

The table lists this clonotype with a few counts. The rearrangement joins TRBV7-9 to TRBJ1-2; D may be TRBD1 (6 bases). V lost 5 bases, J lost 3 bases, and 19 bases lay in between. Germline CDR1 is SEHNR and CDR2 is FQNEAQ (reference sequence). The CDR3 loop spans 16 amino acids. This CDR3 is CASSPSGTQGYYGYTF. As DNA, the CDR3 is TGTGCCAGCAGCCCTTCCGGGACACAAGGATACTATGGCTACACCTTC.